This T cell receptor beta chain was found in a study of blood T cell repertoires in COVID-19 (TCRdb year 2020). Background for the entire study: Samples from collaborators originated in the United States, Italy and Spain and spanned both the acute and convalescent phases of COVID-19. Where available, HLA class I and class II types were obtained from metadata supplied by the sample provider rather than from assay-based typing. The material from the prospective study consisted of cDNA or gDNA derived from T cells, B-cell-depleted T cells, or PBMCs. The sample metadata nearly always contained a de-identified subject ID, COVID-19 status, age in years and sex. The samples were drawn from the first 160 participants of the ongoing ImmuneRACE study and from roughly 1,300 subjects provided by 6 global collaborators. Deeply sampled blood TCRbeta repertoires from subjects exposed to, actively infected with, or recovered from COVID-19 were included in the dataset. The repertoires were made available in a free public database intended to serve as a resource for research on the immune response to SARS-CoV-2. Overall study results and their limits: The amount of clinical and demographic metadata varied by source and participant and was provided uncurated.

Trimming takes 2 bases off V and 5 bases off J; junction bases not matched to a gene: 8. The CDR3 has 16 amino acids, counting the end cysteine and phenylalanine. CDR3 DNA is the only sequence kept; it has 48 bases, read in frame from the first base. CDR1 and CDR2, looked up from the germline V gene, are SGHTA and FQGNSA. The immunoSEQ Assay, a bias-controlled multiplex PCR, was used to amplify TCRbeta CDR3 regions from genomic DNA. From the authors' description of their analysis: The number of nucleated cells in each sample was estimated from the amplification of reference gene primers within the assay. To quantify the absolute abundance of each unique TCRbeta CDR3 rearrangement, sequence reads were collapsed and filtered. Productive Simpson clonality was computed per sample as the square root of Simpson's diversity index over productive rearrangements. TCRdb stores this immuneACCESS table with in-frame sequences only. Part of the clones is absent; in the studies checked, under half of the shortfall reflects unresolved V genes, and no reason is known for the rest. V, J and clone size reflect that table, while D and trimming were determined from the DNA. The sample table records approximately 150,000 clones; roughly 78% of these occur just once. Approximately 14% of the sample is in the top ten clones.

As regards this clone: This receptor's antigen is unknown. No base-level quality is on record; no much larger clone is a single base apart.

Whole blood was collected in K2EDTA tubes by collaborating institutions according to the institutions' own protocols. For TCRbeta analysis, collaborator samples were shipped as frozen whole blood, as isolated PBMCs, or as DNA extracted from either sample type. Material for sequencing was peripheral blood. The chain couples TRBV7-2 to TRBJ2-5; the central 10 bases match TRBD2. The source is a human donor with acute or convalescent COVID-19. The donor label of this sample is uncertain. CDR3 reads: CASSLSSGGYGETQYF. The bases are TGTGCCAGCAGCTTATCTAGCGGGGGTTACGGGGAGACCCAGTACTTC.